This T cell receptor (beta chain) was identified in a study of blood T cell repertoires in COVID-19. Assay: immunoSEQ multiplex PCR; the TCRdb copy retains only in-frame clones and omits some. The table records around 290,000 clones, about 89% of them present only once. The CDR3 contains 13 residues. Germline V lookup: CDR1 MDHEN, CDR2 SYDVKM. Trimming cost V 7 bases and J 3 bases; bases outside gene matches: 4. The source of this sequence is a woman in her 50s who had recovered from COVID-19. The sample comprised peripheral blood. The chain has TRBV28 and TRBJ2-5; 8 positions match TRBD1. The CDR3 DNA reads as TGTGCCAGCAACTCGGACAGGGAAGAGACCCAGTACTTC. It yields the protein CASNSDREETQYF.